This entry concerns a single TCR beta chain. Its antigen is undetermined. The CDR3 has 13 residues. In germline, CDR1 is SGDLS, CDR2 YYNGEE. The V end was cut by 0 bases, the J end by 5 bases, with 8 bases between. Generated by immunoSEQ multiplex PCR, the TCRdb table keeps only in-frame clones and is missing some. The repertoire holds around 100,000 clones, nearly 90% seen once, with 2% to 3% in the top ten. This sample was taken from a study of T cell responses to AZD1222 COVID-19 vaccine. The study's findings and limits: Females made up more of the donors, who were largely white British, and clonal diversity may have come out too low.

This sequence joins TRBV9 and TRBJ2-5; D unclear. This sample comprised peripheral blood, obtained 28 days after the second AZD1222 dose. The sequence was collected from an adult who received the AZD1222 COVID-19 vaccine. The CDR3 loop is CASSVGVAETQYF. For the CDR3, the DNA is TGTGCCAGCAGCGTAGGGGTTGCCGAGACCCAGTACTTC.